This T cell receptor beta chain was observed in a study of T-cell memory formation after mild COVID-19. Details on this clonotype: As yet, its antigen is unknown.

The CDR3 extends over 15 amino acids. Trimming shortened V by 5 bases and J by 2 bases, and 15 bases separated the two germline ends. Study-level findings and limits: Among clones peaking at day 37 in the second wave, SARS-CoV-2 specificity remained unconfirmed. Mostly located in CM and EM were contracting CD4+ clones, with contracting CD8+ clones located in EMRA. From day 15 to 85, contracting clones were balanced between CD4 and CD8, whereas later expanders leaned toward CD4+.

Constant-segment primers and 5'RACE yielded cDNA libraries for TCR alpha and TCR beta, each carrying sample barcodes and UMIs. One entry per CDR3 protein results from TCRdb running MiXCR on the 5' RACE reads. The sample has fewer than 650,000 distinct CDR3 sequences; 15% to 20% are singletons. The sample comprised PBMCs or a T cell subset sorted from them (not recorded which). J is TRBJ2-5 and V is TRBV12-3 or TRBV12-4; D may correspond to TRBD1 or TRBD2 (5 bases each). The clonotype was recovered from an adult woman who had mild COVID-19 (a few samples of this study predate the infection). Cell type and time point are not known. The CDR3 is CASSVGRTFQETQYF. CDR3 bases: TGTGCCAGCAGTGTGGGACGGACTTTTCAAGAGACCCAGTACTTC.